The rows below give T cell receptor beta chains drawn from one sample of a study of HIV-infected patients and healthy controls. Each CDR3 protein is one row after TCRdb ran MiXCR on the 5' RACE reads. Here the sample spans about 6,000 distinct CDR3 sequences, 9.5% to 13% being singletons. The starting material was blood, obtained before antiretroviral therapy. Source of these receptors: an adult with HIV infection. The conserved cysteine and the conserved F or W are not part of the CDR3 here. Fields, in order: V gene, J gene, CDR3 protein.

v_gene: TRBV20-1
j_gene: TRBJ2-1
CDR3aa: SASETGGYSYNEQF

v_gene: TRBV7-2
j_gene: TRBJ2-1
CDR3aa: ASSLVWGSGASGQF

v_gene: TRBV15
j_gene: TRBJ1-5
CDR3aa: ATRGPTRSQPQH

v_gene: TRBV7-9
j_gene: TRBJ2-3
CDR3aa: ASSLGSLAAHTDTQY

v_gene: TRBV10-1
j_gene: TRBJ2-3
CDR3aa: ASSERSAGKDTQY

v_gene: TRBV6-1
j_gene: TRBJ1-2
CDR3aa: ASRIWTGGDYGYT

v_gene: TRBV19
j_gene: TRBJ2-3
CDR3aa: ASSLWLADTQY

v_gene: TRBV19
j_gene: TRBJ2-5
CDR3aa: ASRGATETQY

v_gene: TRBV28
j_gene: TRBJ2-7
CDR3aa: ASKGGLSYEQY

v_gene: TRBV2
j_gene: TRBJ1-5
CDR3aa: ASSAGAYSNQPQH

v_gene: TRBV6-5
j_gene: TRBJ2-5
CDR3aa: ASSSWGQVEETQY

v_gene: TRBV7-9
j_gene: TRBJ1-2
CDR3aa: ASSPQTGRRNGYT

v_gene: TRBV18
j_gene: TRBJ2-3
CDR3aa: ASSLRSADTQY

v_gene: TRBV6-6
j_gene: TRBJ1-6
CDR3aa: ASSTPTGDNSPLH

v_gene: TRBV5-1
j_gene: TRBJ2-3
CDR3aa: ASSLGPSGSSSTDTQY

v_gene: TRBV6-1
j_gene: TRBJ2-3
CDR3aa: ASSEEINTDTQY

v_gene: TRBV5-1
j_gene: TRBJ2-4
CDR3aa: ASSEKGAWGPLAKNIQY

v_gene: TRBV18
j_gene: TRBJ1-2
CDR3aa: ASSPRTGGDAIDGYT

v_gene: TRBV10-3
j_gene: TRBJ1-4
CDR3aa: AISPGQGANEKLF

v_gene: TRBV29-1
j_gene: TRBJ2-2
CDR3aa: SAGGSTGELF

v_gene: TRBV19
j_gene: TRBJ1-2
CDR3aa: ASSRQQSDINYGYT

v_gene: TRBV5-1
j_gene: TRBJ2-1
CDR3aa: ASTRMGGDNEQF

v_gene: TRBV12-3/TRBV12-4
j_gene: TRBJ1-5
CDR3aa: ASSLTTGLQPQH

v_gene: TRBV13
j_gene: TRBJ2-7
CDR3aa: ASSRGGGYEQY

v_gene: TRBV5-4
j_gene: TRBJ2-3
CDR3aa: ASSLSSPTDTQY

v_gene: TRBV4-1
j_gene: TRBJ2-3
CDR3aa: ASSPGHGPTDTQY

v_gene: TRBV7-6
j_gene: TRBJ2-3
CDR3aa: ASSWPGTGTDTQY

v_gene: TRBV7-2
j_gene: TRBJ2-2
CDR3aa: ASSLSTGPGELF

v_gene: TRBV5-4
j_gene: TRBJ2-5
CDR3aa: ASSRAHRGETQY